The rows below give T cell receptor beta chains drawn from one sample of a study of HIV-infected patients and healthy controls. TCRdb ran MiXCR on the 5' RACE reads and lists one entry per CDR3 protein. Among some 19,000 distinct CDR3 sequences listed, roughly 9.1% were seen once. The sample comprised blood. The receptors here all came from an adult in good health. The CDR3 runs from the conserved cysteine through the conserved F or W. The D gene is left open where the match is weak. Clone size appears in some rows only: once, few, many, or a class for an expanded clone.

CDR3 protein: CAWSLQTGIEQYF
CDR3 DNA: TGTGCCTGGAGTTTGCAAACAGGGATCGAGCAGTACTTC
J gene: TRBJ2-7
clone size: many
V gene: TRBV30
D gene: -

CDR3 protein: CASSLGRERNGYTF
CDR3 DNA: TGCGCCAGCAGTCTGGGCAGGGAAAGGAATGGCTACACCTTC
J gene: TRBJ1-2
clone size: many
V gene: TRBV10-2
D gene: -

CDR3 protein: CSVAWTSGRADTQYF
CDR3 DNA: TGCAGCGTCGCCTGGACTAGCGGGAGGGCAGATACGCAGTATTTT
J gene: TRBJ2-3
clone size: -
V gene: TRBV29-1
D gene: TRBD2

CDR3 protein: CAWSVRLAGGGHTGELFF
CDR3 DNA: TGTGCCTGGAGTGTAAGGCTAGCGGGAGGAGGGCACACCGGGGAGCTGTTTTTT
J gene: TRBJ2-2
clone size: many
V gene: TRBV30
D gene: TRBD2

CDR3 protein: CASALGGLNTGELFF
CDR3 DNA: TGTGCTAGTGCCCTAGGAGGGTTGAACACCGGGGAGCTGTTTTTT
J gene: TRBJ2-2
clone size: many
V gene: TRBV12-5
D gene: -

CDR3 protein: CSAPSGRGSYEQYF
CDR3 DNA: TGCAGTGCTCCGAGCGGGAGGGGGTCCTACGAGCAGTACTTC
J gene: TRBJ2-7
clone size: medium-sized
V gene: TRBV20-1
D gene: TRBD2

CDR3 protein: CASSFPTSGYNEQFF
CDR3 DNA: TGTGCCAGCAGTTTTCCGACTAGCGGCTACAATGAGCAGTTCTTC
J gene: TRBJ2-1
clone size: -
V gene: TRBV6-2/TRBV6-3
D gene: TRBD2

CDR3 protein: CASSPDRPGQFF
CDR3 DNA: TGCGCCAGCAGCCCAGACAGACCCGGGCAGTTCTTC
J gene: TRBJ2-1
clone size: few
V gene: TRBV5-1
D gene: -

CDR3 protein: CASSEMGGLYF
CDR3 DNA: TGTGCCAGCTCCGAGATGGGGGGCCTGTACTTC
J gene: TRBJ2-4
clone size: many
V gene: TRBV6-1
D gene: -

CDR3 protein: CAWSVGGEETQYF
CDR3 DNA: TGTGCCTGGAGTGTGGGCGGGGAAGAGACCCAGTACTTC
J gene: TRBJ2-5
clone size: few
V gene: TRBV30
D gene: -

CDR3 protein: CASSYSLTPGEADTQYF
CDR3 DNA: TGTGCCAGCAGTTACTCGCTCACCCCGGGGGAAGCAGATACGCAGTATTTT
J gene: TRBJ2-3
clone size: many
V gene: TRBV6-2/TRBV6-3
D gene: -

CDR3 protein: CSARDGSPQETQYF
CDR3 DNA: TGCAGTGCTAGAGATGGGTCCCCCCAAGAGACCCAGTACTTC
J gene: TRBJ2-5
clone size: many
V gene: TRBV20-1
D gene: -

CDR3 protein: CASSPGHSNEQFF
CDR3 DNA: TGTGCCAGCTCACCGGGCCATTCCAATGAGCAGTTCTTC
J gene: TRBJ2-1
clone size: many
V gene: TRBV18
D gene: -

CDR3 protein: CSARSLIPPYEQYF
CDR3 DNA: TGCAGTGCTAGGTCGCTAATCCCTCCCTACGAGCAGTACTTC
J gene: TRBJ2-7
clone size: many
V gene: TRBV20-1
D gene: -

CDR3 protein: CASSPGLYEQYF
CDR3 DNA: TGTGCCAGCAGCCCGGGACTTTACGAGCAGTACTTC
J gene: TRBJ2-7
clone size: many
V gene: TRBV7-2
D gene: -

CDR3 protein: CASSAGELYNEQFF
CDR3 DNA: TGCGCCAGCAGCGCGGGGGAGCTCTACAATGAGCAGTTCTTC
J gene: TRBJ2-1
clone size: -
V gene: TRBV5-1
D gene: TRBD2

CDR3 protein: CASSYSSGGNGYTF
CDR3 DNA: TGTGCCAGCAGTTACTCGTCAGGGGGGAACGGCTACACCTTC
J gene: TRBJ1-2
clone size: -
V gene: TRBV6-5
D gene: TRBD1

CDR3 protein: CSLGTDQETQYF
CDR3 DNA: TGCAGCCTAGGGACAGACCAAGAGACCCAGTACTTC
J gene: TRBJ2-5
clone size: medium-sized
V gene: TRBV29-1
D gene: TRBD1

CDR3 protein: CAISLQLGYYGYTF
CDR3 DNA: TGTGCCATCAGTCTCCAGTTGGGCTACTATGGCTACACCTTC
J gene: TRBJ1-2
clone size: many
V gene: TRBV10-3
D gene: -

CDR3 protein: CASSLTGTDTQYF
CDR3 DNA: TGTGCCAGCAGTTTAACAGGCACAGATACGCAGTATTTT
J gene: TRBJ2-3
clone size: medium-sized
V gene: TRBV12-3/TRBV12-4
D gene: -

CDR3 protein: CASSYGTSGTYEQYF
CDR3 DNA: TGTGCCAGCAGTTACGGGACTAGCGGGACGTACGAGCAGTACTTC
J gene: TRBJ2-7
clone size: many
V gene: TRBV6-2/TRBV6-3
D gene: TRBD2

CDR3 protein: CSARLLLVGFYNEQFF
CDR3 DNA: TGCAGTGCTAGGCTTCTTCTAGTTGGCTTCTACAATGAGCAGTTCTTC
J gene: TRBJ2-1
clone size: -
V gene: TRBV20-1
D gene: -

CDR3 protein: CSARDSGGSTEAFF
CDR3 DNA: TGCAGTGCTAGAGATAGCGGGGGTAGCACTGAAGCTTTCTTT
J gene: TRBJ1-1
clone size: medium-sized
V gene: TRBV20-1
D gene: -

CDR3 protein: CASNRPGTSYEQYF
CDR3 DNA: TGTGCCAGCAATCGACCCGGGACTAGCTACGAGCAGTACTTC
J gene: TRBJ2-7
clone size: -
V gene: TRBV28
D gene: TRBD2

CDR3 protein: CASRGPSGSGHNEQFF
CDR3 DNA: TGTGCCAGCAGAGGGCCTAGCGGGAGCGGACACAATGAGCAGTTCTTC
J gene: TRBJ2-1
clone size: many
V gene: TRBV28
D gene: TRBD2

CDR3 protein: CAWSPGPENIQYF
CDR3 DNA: TGTGCCTGGAGTCCGGGGCCCGAAAACATTCAGTACTTC
J gene: TRBJ2-4
clone size: -
V gene: TRBV30
D gene: -

CDR3 protein: CAWSSGTDISQYF
CDR3 DNA: TGTGCCTGGAGTTCTGGGACGGACATTTCTCAGTACTTC
J gene: TRBJ2-7
clone size: many
V gene: TRBV30
D gene: -

CDR3 protein: CASSFQGAGQPQHF
CDR3 DNA: TGTGCCAGCAGCTTCCAGGGGGCTGGCCAGCCCCAGCATTTT
J gene: TRBJ1-5
clone size: many
V gene: TRBV6-1
D gene: TRBD1

CDR3 protein: CASSLTTGGSGNTIYF
CDR3 DNA: TGTGCCAGCAGCTTAACTACAGGGGGCTCTGGAAACACCATATATTTT
J gene: TRBJ1-3
clone size: -
V gene: TRBV7-2
D gene: TRBD1

CDR3 protein: CASSPRDSRYEQYF
CDR3 DNA: TGTGCCAGCAGCCCGCGGGACTCCCGTTACGAGCAGTACTTC
J gene: TRBJ2-7
clone size: -
V gene: TRBV7-2
D gene: -

CDR3 protein: CASSLTQGGETQYF
CDR3 DNA: TGTGCCAGCAGTTTAACCCAAGGGGGTGAGACCCAGTACTTC
J gene: TRBJ2-5
clone size: many
V gene: TRBV12-3/TRBV12-4
D gene: -

CDR3 protein: CSVGRAMNTEAFF
CDR3 DNA: TGCAGCGTTGGGAGGGCGATGAACACTGAAGCTTTCTTT
J gene: TRBJ1-1
clone size: -
V gene: TRBV29-1
D gene: -

CDR3 protein: CASSPPSGRASDTQYF
CDR3 DNA: TGTGCCAGCAGTCCCCCTAGCGGGAGAGCCTCGGATACGCAGTATTTT
J gene: TRBJ2-3
clone size: large
V gene: TRBV28
D gene: TRBD2

CDR3 protein: CASKNRGSNQPQHF
CDR3 DNA: TGTGCCAGCAAGAACAGGGGGAGCAATCAGCCCCAGCATTTT
J gene: TRBJ1-5
clone size: many
V gene: TRBV6-5
D gene: TRBD1

CDR3 protein: CASSPNTDTQYF
CDR3 DNA: TGCGCCAGCAGTCCTAACACAGATACGCAGTATTTT
J gene: TRBJ2-3
clone size: many
V gene: TRBV10-1
D gene: -

CDR3 protein: CSAVERGQRASRAQYF
CDR3 DNA: TGCAGTGCCGTAGAGCGGGGACAGAGAGCATCTAGAGCGCAGTATTTT
J gene: TRBJ2-3
clone size: -
V gene: TRBV20-1
D gene: -

CDR3 protein: CASSDGTGGNEQFF
CDR3 DNA: TGTGCCAGCAGTGACGGGACAGGGGGCAATGAGCAGTTCTTC
J gene: TRBJ2-1
clone size: medium-sized
V gene: TRBV6-4
D gene: TRBD1

CDR3 protein: CSATNPRGGGRDTQYF
CDR3 DNA: TGCAGTGCTACCAACCCCCGCGGGGGAGGTCGAGATACGCAGTATTTT
J gene: TRBJ2-3
clone size: many
V gene: TRBV20-1
D gene: TRBD2

CDR3 protein: CASSSPQGMVGNQPQHF
CDR3 DNA: TGTGCCAGCAGTTCCCCACAGGGGATGGTGGGCAATCAGCCCCAGCATTTT
J gene: TRBJ1-5
clone size: many
V gene: TRBV12-3/TRBV12-4
D gene: TRBD1

CDR3 protein: CSAREGSGRAPDTQYF
CDR3 DNA: TGCAGTGCTAGAGAGGGTAGCGGGAGGGCCCCCGATACGCAGTATTTT
J gene: TRBJ2-3
clone size: many
V gene: TRBV20-1
D gene: TRBD2

CDR3 protein: CASSYTSGRANEQYF
CDR3 DNA: TGTGCCAGCAGTTATACTAGCGGGAGGGCCAACGAGCAGTACTTC
J gene: TRBJ2-7
clone size: -
V gene: TRBV6-5
D gene: TRBD2

CDR3 protein: CASSPKAPGIHNEQFF
CDR3 DNA: TGTGCCAGCAGTCCAAAGGCCCCGGGTATCCACAATGAGCAGTTCTTC
J gene: TRBJ2-1
clone size: -
V gene: TRBV12-3/TRBV12-4
D gene: -

CDR3 protein: CASSGLPTDTQYF
CDR3 DNA: TGCGCCAGCTCGGGACTCCCCACAGATACGCAGTATTTT
J gene: TRBJ2-3
clone size: medium-sized
V gene: TRBV5-1
D gene: -

CDR3 protein: CASSLGRGNTGELFF
CDR3 DNA: TGTGCCAGCAGCTTGGGTAGAGGGAACACCGGGGAGCTGTTTTTT
J gene: TRBJ2-2
clone size: many
V gene: TRBV5-4
D gene: -

CDR3 protein: CASMDARWGVTGELFF
CDR3 DNA: TGTGCCAGCATGGACGCTAGATGGGGGGTAACCGGGGAGCTGTTTTTT
J gene: TRBJ2-2
clone size: many
V gene: TRBV25-1
D gene: -

CDR3 protein: CASSSLYSGANVLTF
CDR3 DNA: TGTGCCAGCAGTTCTCTGTACTCTGGGGCCAACGTCCTGACTTTC
J gene: TRBJ2-6
clone size: few
V gene: TRBV6-5
D gene: -

CDR3 protein: CASSLRSTDTQYF
CDR3 DNA: TGTGCCAGCTCACTCCGGAGCACAGATACGCAGTATTTT
J gene: TRBJ2-3
clone size: many
V gene: TRBV18
D gene: -